The 13 T cell receptor beta chains listed next were all sequenced from one sample in a study of T-cell memory formation after mild COVID-19. TCRdb redid the calling of the 5' RACE reads with MiXCR, one entry per CDR3 protein. The sample has 530,000 or so distinct CDR3 sequences; 17% are singletons. The specimen was PBMCs or a T cell subset sorted from them (not recorded which). These receptors were taken from an adult woman who had mild COVID-19 (a few samples of this study predate the infection). Cell type and time point are not known.

The V and J genes are TRBV5-1 and TRBJ1-4; the D gene is possibly TRBD1 (5 bases). CDR3 length: 16 residues. Germline CDR1 reads SGHRS; CDR2 reads YFSETQ. The V gene lost 1 base and the J gene lost 4 bases, with 14 bases spanning the gap. CDR3 in DNA: TGCGCCAGCAGCTTGCTTGGGACGGACATTAATGAAAAACTGTTTTTT. This codes for CASSLLGTDINEKLFF.

This clonotype was found a few times. The chain recombines TRBV4-1 with TRBJ1-1, with D unclear. Trimming left V 5 bases short and J 0 bases short, with 10 bases between. The CDR3 length is 14 residues. The germline gives CDR1 MGHRA, CDR2 YSYEKL. In DNA form, the CDR3 reads TGCGCCAGCAGCTTAGCGCTTATGAACACTGAAGCTTTCTTT. This sequence encodes CASSLALMNTEAFF.

This clonotype was seen a handful of times. The chain has TRBV5-1 and TRBJ2-5; 9 nucleotides agree with TRBD2. The CDR3 extends over 16 amino acids. Germline lookup yields CDR1 SGHRS and CDR2 YFSETQ. V lost 4 bases to trimming and J lost 4 bases; unmatched junction nucleotides: 11. The CDR3: CASSARGGAGGETQYF. The DNA of the CDR3 is TGCGCCAGCAGCGCACGAGGAGGAGCGGGAGGAGAGACCCAGTACTTC.

The chain has TRBV12-3 or TRBV12-4 and TRBJ2-7; D is perhaps TRBD2 (5 bases). The CDR3 runs to 14 residues. V was trimmed by 1 base and J by 2 bases, leaving 9 bases between them. The CDR3 DNA follows: TGTGCCAGCAGTTTAGGAGGGAACACCTACGAGCAGTACTTC. Translating it yields CASSLGGNTYEQYF.

This clonotype was found a few times. The CDR3 DNA is TGTGCCAGCAGTTCTGCCGGGACAGGACTTGGAAACACCATATATTTT. Residues: CASSSAGTGLGNTIYF. This chain connects TRBV12-3 or TRBV12-4 to TRBJ1-3; TRBD1 matches at 8 bases. The trim removed 4 bases at V and 3 bases at J, leaving 8 bases unmatched. This CDR3 has 16 amino acids.

Only a few counts were recorded for this clonotype. The J gene is TRBJ2-3, the V gene TRBV30; the match to TRBD2 covers 9 bases. The CDR3 has 13 residues. The trim removed 4 bases at V and 4 bases at J, leaving 3 bases unmatched. Germline V gives CDR1 GTSNPN, CDR2 SVGIG (reference sequence). In DNA, the CDR3 is TGTGCCTGGACCAGGACTAGCGCAGATACGCAGTATTTT. Its protein product is CAWTRTSADTQYF.

This chain joins TRBV24-1 and TRBJ2-3, with 7 bases fitting TRBD1. The germline gives CDR1 KGHDR, CDR2 SFDVKD. The CDR3 sequence is 13 residues long. Trimming at V came to 6 bases and at J to 3 bases, leaving 2 bases not matched to a gene. In DNA, the CDR3 is TGTGCCACCAGTCCCAGGGGGACAGATACGCAGTATTTT. As protein: CATSPRGTDTQYF.

The chain links TRBV5-6 to TRBJ1-1, with D tentatively TRBD1 (6 bases). Trimming stripped 4 bases from V and 6 bases from J, with 16 bases between. Germline CDR1 and CDR2: SGHDT and YYEEEE. The CDR3 totals 14 residues. The CDR3 loop is CASSPGQGRSEAFF. The CDR3 DNA reads as TGTGCCAGCAGCCCCGGGCAGGGGAGGTCTGAAGCTTTCTTT.

This clonotype was counted a single time. V usage is TRBV11-2 and J usage is TRBJ1-1, with a tentative D call TRBD1 (5 bases). Germline V gene sequence: CDR1 SGHAT, CDR2 FQNNGV. This CDR3 has 15 amino acids. The V gene lost 2 bases and the J gene lost 6 bases, with 16 bases spanning the gap. CDR3 amino acids: CASSLRNLGEAEAFF. CDR3 coding DNA: TGTGCCAGCAGCTTAAGAAATTTGGGGGAGGCTGAAGCTTTCTTT. The whole variable domain, filled in from reference TRBV11-2 and TRBJ1-1, reads EAGVAQSPRYKIIEKRQSVAFWCNPISGHATLYWYQQILGQGPKLLIQFQNNGVVDDSQLPKDRFSAERLKGVDSTLKIQPAKLEDSAVYLCASSLRNLGEAEAFFGQGTRLTVV.

The CDR3: CASSYGSGTRGEQYF. The CDR3 nucleotides read TGTGCCAGCAGTTACGGGTCCGGGACTAGAGGCGAGCAGTACTTC. The chain is built from TRBV6-2 or TRBV6-3 and TRBJ2-7; TRBD2 agrees at 8 bases. Germline V gene lookup returns CDR1 MNHEY and CDR2 SVGEGT. V lost 2 bases to trimming and J lost 6 bases; unmatched junction nucleotides: 9. This CDR3 is built from 15 residues.

The chain is built from TRBV5-1 and TRBJ1-1, with 8 nucleotides matching TRBD1. The ends lost 4 bases at V and 7 bases at J; junction bases unmatched: 12. Per the germline V gene, CDR1 is SGHRS and CDR2 is YFSETQ. The CDR3 totals 15 residues. CDR3: CASSVTHRGEDEAFF. In DNA form, the CDR3 reads TGCGCCAGCAGCGTTACCCACAGGGGGGAAGATGAAGCTTTCTTT.

This clonotype was seen repeatedly, ten times or more. The chain combines TRBV19 with TRBJ2-6, with D unresolved. Germline CDR1 is LNHDA and CDR2 is SQIVND (reference sequence). This CDR3 has 15 amino acids. V gave up 11 bases and J gave up 0 bases, with 14 bases separating them. CDR3 residues: CAGPGSISGANVLTF. DNA for the CDR3: TGTGCCGGTCCCGGATCCATCTCTGGGGCCAACGTCCTGACTTTC.

This chain connects TRBV9 to TRBJ1-2; D uncertain. CDR3 length: 11 residues. Looked up from germline, CDR1 is SGDLS and CDR2 is YYNGEE. V lost 3 bases and J lost 6, with 6 bases in between. CDR3 sequence: CASSGTDGYTF. For the CDR3, the DNA is TGTGCCAGCAGCGGGACTGATGGCTACACCTTC.